Listed below are T cell receptor beta chains from one sample, sequenced in a study of T-cell reconstitution after alpha-beta-depleted transplantation in children. In TCRdb, the PCR reads were re-called with MiXCR into one record per CDR3 protein. The sample records almost 250,000 distinct CDR3 sequences, roughly 25% being singletons. The sequenced sample was PBMCs, obtained before TCRalphabeta/CD19-depleted stem cell transplant. The receptors were gathered from a girl between 2 and 10 years old with Fanconi anemia, due to receive a stem cell transplant. The CDR3 runs from the conserved cysteine through the conserved F or W. A D gene is named only where the DNA matches it firmly. The size entry is marked missing in some rows and otherwise reads once, few, many or a size class.

cdr3_aa: CASSYPTGPDTDTQYF; cdr3_nt: TGTGCCAGCAGTTACCCCACAGGGCCTGACACAGATACGCAGTATTTT; j_call: TRBJ2-3; v_call: TRBV28; d_call: -; clone_size: few
cdr3_aa: CSAREGQVGSYEQYF; cdr3_nt: TGCAGTGCTAGAGAGGGGCAGGTAGGCTCCTACGAGCAGTACTTC; j_call: TRBJ2-7; v_call: TRBV20-1; d_call: -; clone_size: many
cdr3_aa: CASSDSSFYNEQFF; cdr3_nt: TGTGCCAGCAGCGATTCTAGCTTCTACAATGAGCAGTTCTTC; j_call: TRBJ2-1; v_call: TRBV7-8; d_call: -; clone_size: -
cdr3_aa: CASSYQTGSSGFTDTQYF; cdr3_nt: TGTGCCAGCAGTTACCAGACCGGGAGTAGCGGGTTCACAGATACGCAGTATTTT; j_call: TRBJ2-3; v_call: TRBV6-2/TRBV6-3; d_call: TRBD2; clone_size: -
cdr3_aa: CASSSGTGGLQGANSPLHF; cdr3_nt: TGTGCCAGCAGCTCAGGGACAGGGGGCCTGCAAGGTGCTAATTCACCCCTCCACTTT; j_call: TRBJ1-6; v_call: TRBV11-1; d_call: TRBD1; clone_size: few
cdr3_aa: CASSRGTLTGELFF; cdr3_nt: TGTGCCAGCAGCCGTGGGACTCTCACCGGGGAGCTGTTTTTT; j_call: TRBJ2-2; v_call: TRBV4-2; d_call: -; clone_size: many
cdr3_aa: CASSLEVGGNTIYF; cdr3_nt: TGCGCCAGCAGCTTGGAGGTCGGGGGAAACACCATATATTTT; j_call: TRBJ1-3; v_call: TRBV5-1; d_call: -; clone_size: -
cdr3_aa: CASSLAGLAMNTEAFF; cdr3_nt: TGCGCCAGCAGCTTGGCCGGTTTGGCTATGAACACTGAAGCTTTCTTT; j_call: TRBJ1-1; v_call: TRBV5-1; d_call: -; clone_size: few
cdr3_aa: CASSPPGQDEQYF; cdr3_nt: TGTGCCAGCAGTCCCCCTGGACAGGACGAGCAGTACTTC; j_call: TRBJ2-7; v_call: TRBV28; d_call: TRBD1; clone_size: -
cdr3_aa: CSVDGLNTGELFF; cdr3_nt: TGCAGCGTTGACGGCCTTAACACCGGGGAGCTGTTTTTT; j_call: TRBJ2-2; v_call: TRBV29-1; d_call: -; clone_size: -
cdr3_aa: CSVGFTDTQYF; cdr3_nt: TGCAGCGTCGGATTCACAGATACGCAGTATTTT; j_call: TRBJ2-3; v_call: TRBV29-1; d_call: -; clone_size: few
cdr3_aa: CSANDPSGRVLSTDEQFF; cdr3_nt: TGCAGTGCTAATGACCCTAGCGGGAGAGTTTTATCAACCGATGAGCAGTTCTTC; j_call: TRBJ2-1; v_call: TRBV20-1; d_call: TRBD2; clone_size: many
cdr3_aa: CASRSGTSGSGNEQFF; cdr3_nt: TGTGCCAGCAGGTCCGGGACTAGCGGGAGTGGTAATGAGCAGTTCTTC; j_call: TRBJ2-1; v_call: TRBV12-3/TRBV12-4; d_call: TRBD2; clone_size: many
cdr3_aa: CSARERGGRNEQYF; cdr3_nt: TGCAGTGCTAGAGAACGGGGTGGGAGGAACGAGCAGTACTTC; j_call: TRBJ2-7; v_call: TRBV20-1; d_call: -; clone_size: few
cdr3_aa: CSVGTGADTQYF; cdr3_nt: TGCAGCGTTGGGACAGGTGCAGATACGCAGTATTTT; j_call: TRBJ2-3; v_call: TRBV29-1; d_call: TRBD1; clone_size: many
cdr3_aa: CSVHVLLKSYEQYF; cdr3_nt: TGCAGCGTTCACGTTCTTTTGAAGTCCTACGAGCAGTACTTC; j_call: TRBJ2-7; v_call: TRBV29-1; d_call: -; clone_size: -
cdr3_aa: CASSHNMAGSLPLSNQPQHF; cdr3_nt: TGTGCCAGCAGCCATAACATGGCAGGGTCCCTCCCCTTGAGCAATCAGCCCCAGCATTTT; j_call: TRBJ1-5; v_call: TRBV4-2; d_call: -; clone_size: -
cdr3_aa: CSARERRGQTNYGYTF; cdr3_nt: TGCAGTGCTAGAGAGCGGCGTGGACAGACTAACTATGGCTACACCTTC; j_call: TRBJ1-2; v_call: TRBV20-1; d_call: -; clone_size: many
cdr3_aa: CASNLAPPGDEQFF; cdr3_nt: TGCGCCAGCAACCTAGCGCCCCCCGGCGATGAGCAGTTCTTC; j_call: TRBJ2-1; v_call: TRBV5-1; d_call: -; clone_size: -
cdr3_aa: CASSNEGGRDDTGELFF; cdr3_nt: TGCGCCAGCAGTAACGAGGGCGGGAGAGACGACACCGGGGAGCTGTTTTTT; j_call: TRBJ2-2; v_call: TRBV25-1; d_call: TRBD2; clone_size: many
cdr3_aa: CASRPPGTPRGSYNEQFF; cdr3_nt: TGTGCCAGCAGACCGCCCGGGACTCCTAGGGGCTCCTACAATGAGCAGTTCTTC; j_call: TRBJ2-1; v_call: TRBV12-3/TRBV12-4; d_call: -; clone_size: few
cdr3_aa: CASSATDTQYF; cdr3_nt: TGTGCCAGCAGCGCTACAGATACGCAGTATTTT; j_call: TRBJ2-3; v_call: TRBV9; d_call: -; clone_size: many
cdr3_aa: CASSLSLGAYEQYF; cdr3_nt: TGTGCCAGCAGCTTATCACTGGGGGCCTACGAGCAGTACTTC; j_call: TRBJ2-7; v_call: TRBV7-3; d_call: -; clone_size: few
cdr3_aa: CATSRDKGTSDWETQYF; cdr3_nt: TGTGCCACCAGCAGAGATAAGGGGACCTCCGACTGGGAGACCCAGTACTTC; j_call: TRBJ2-5; v_call: TRBV15; d_call: -; clone_size: -
cdr3_aa: CSARGPGVYEQYF; cdr3_nt: TGCAGTGCTAGGGGCCCGGGAGTCTACGAGCAGTACTTC; j_call: TRBJ2-7; v_call: TRBV20-1; d_call: -; clone_size: -
cdr3_aa: CASSFGERPLHF; cdr3_nt: TGTGCCAGCAGTTTTGGGGAAAGGCCCCTCCACTTT; j_call: TRBJ1-6; v_call: TRBV12-3/TRBV12-4; d_call: -; clone_size: many
cdr3_aa: CASSYSPMETQYF; cdr3_nt: TGTGCCAGCAGTTACTCTCCCATGGAGACCCAGTACTTC; j_call: TRBJ2-5; v_call: TRBV6-5; d_call: -; clone_size: many
cdr3_aa: CASSPGGLGQPQHF; cdr3_nt: TGTGCCAGCTCACCAGGGGGGCTCGGGCAGCCCCAGCATTTT; j_call: TRBJ1-5; v_call: TRBV18; d_call: -; clone_size: few
cdr3_aa: CASSLVWRDISDEQYF; cdr3_nt: TGTGCCAGCAGCTTAGTTTGGAGAGACATCTCGGACGAGCAGTACTTC; j_call: TRBJ2-7; v_call: TRBV7-9; d_call: -; clone_size: many
cdr3_aa: CATSGQHSYEQYF; cdr3_nt: TGTGCCACCAGTGGACAACACTCCTACGAGCAGTACTTC; j_call: TRBJ2-7; v_call: TRBV24-1; d_call: -; clone_size: many
cdr3_aa: CASSFRDGAYEQYF; cdr3_nt: TGCGCCAGCAGCTTTCGGGACGGAGCCTACGAGCAGTACTTC; j_call: TRBJ2-7; v_call: TRBV5-1; d_call: -; clone_size: -
cdr3_aa: CSGRGLAGGPHEQYF; cdr3_nt: TGCAGTGGCCGGGGACTAGCGGGAGGGCCCCACGAGCAGTACTTC; j_call: TRBJ2-7; v_call: TRBV20-1; d_call: TRBD2; clone_size: many
cdr3_aa: CASSLGASYEQYF; cdr3_nt: TGTGCCAGCAGTTTGGGAGCGAGTTACGAGCAGTACTTC; j_call: TRBJ2-7; v_call: TRBV12-3/TRBV12-4; d_call: -; clone_size: many
cdr3_aa: CSARDRLGLAGYNEQFF; cdr3_nt: TGCAGTGCTAGAGATAGGCTCGGGCTAGCGGGATACAATGAGCAGTTCTTC; j_call: TRBJ2-1; v_call: TRBV20-1; d_call: TRBD2; clone_size: few
cdr3_aa: CSVVLVGYEQYF; cdr3_nt: TGCAGCGTTGTATTGGTAGGCTACGAGCAGTACTTC; j_call: TRBJ2-7; v_call: TRBV29-1; d_call: -; clone_size: few
cdr3_aa: CASSFYGAYNEQFF; cdr3_nt: TGTGCCAGCAGCTTCTACGGGGCTTACAATGAGCAGTTCTTC; j_call: TRBJ2-1; v_call: TRBV7-2; d_call: -; clone_size: -
cdr3_aa: CATSMGTSRHNEQFF; cdr3_nt: TGTGCCACCAGCATGGGGACTAGTCGGCACAATGAGCAGTTCTTC; j_call: TRBJ2-1; v_call: TRBV15; d_call: TRBD2; clone_size: many
cdr3_aa: CASSARGLQETQYF; cdr3_nt: TGTGCCAGCAGCGCCCGGGGGCTACAAGAGACCCAGTACTTC; j_call: TRBJ2-5; v_call: TRBV7-2; d_call: -; clone_size: many
cdr3_aa: CSVAGANVLTF; cdr3_nt: TGCAGCGTTGCTGGGGCCAACGTCCTGACTTTC; j_call: TRBJ2-6; v_call: TRBV29-1; d_call: -; clone_size: many
cdr3_aa: CSARMIYEQFF; cdr3_nt: TGCAGTGCTAGAATGATCTATGAGCAGTTCTTC; j_call: TRBJ2-1; v_call: TRBV20-1; d_call: -; clone_size: -
cdr3_aa: CSVGTSGNTDTQYF; cdr3_nt: TGCAGTGTTGGGACTAGCGGGAACACAGATACGCAGTATTTT; j_call: TRBJ2-3; v_call: TRBV20-1; d_call: TRBD2; clone_size: few
cdr3_aa: CASSEFGPDTQYF; cdr3_nt: TGTGCCAGCAGTGAGTTTGGGCCAGATACGCAGTATTTT; j_call: TRBJ2-3; v_call: TRBV2; d_call: -; clone_size: -
cdr3_aa: CASRQSQETQYF; cdr3_nt: TGTGCCAGCAGACAAAGCCAAGAGACCCAGTACTTC; j_call: TRBJ2-5; v_call: TRBV6-5; d_call: -; clone_size: few
cdr3_aa: CASSTDRVGGYTF; cdr3_nt: TGTGCCAGTAGTACCGACAGGGTTGGAGGCTACACCTTC; j_call: TRBJ1-2; v_call: TRBV19; d_call: TRBD1; clone_size: many
cdr3_aa: CASSQWWDRAETQYF; cdr3_nt: TGTGCCAGCAGCCAATGGTGGGACAGGGCGGAGACCCAGTACTTC; j_call: TRBJ2-5; v_call: TRBV16; d_call: TRBD1; clone_size: -
cdr3_aa: CSARKGITDTQYF; cdr3_nt: TGCAGTGCTAGAAAGGGGATCACAGATACGCAGTATTTT; j_call: TRBJ2-3; v_call: TRBV20-1; d_call: -; clone_size: few
cdr3_aa: CASSLDGGYYEQYF; cdr3_nt: TGTGCCAGCAGCTTAGATGGGGGTTACTACGAGCAGTACTTC; j_call: TRBJ2-7; v_call: TRBV7-9; d_call: -; clone_size: many
cdr3_aa: CSVQRELNNEQFF; cdr3_nt: TGCAGTGTCCAGCGGGAGCTCAACAATGAGCAGTTCTTC; j_call: TRBJ2-1; v_call: TRBV20-1; d_call: TRBD2; clone_size: many
cdr3_aa: CASSYGAGAPLAETQYF; cdr3_nt: TGTGCCAGCAGCTACGGGGCGGGAGCGCCTTTGGCGGAGACCCAGTACTTC; j_call: TRBJ2-5; v_call: TRBV4-2; d_call: TRBD2; clone_size: many
cdr3_aa: CASRGPLGAETQYF; cdr3_nt: TGTGCCAGCAGGGGACCTTTGGGTGCAGAGACCCAGTACTTC; j_call: TRBJ2-5; v_call: TRBV28; d_call: -; clone_size: -
cdr3_aa: CASSLVSLAGANTGELFF; cdr3_nt: TGTGCCAGCAGCTTAGTCTCGCTGGCGGGGGCGAACACCGGGGAGCTGTTTTTT; j_call: TRBJ2-2; v_call: TRBV11-2; d_call: TRBD2; clone_size: -
cdr3_aa: CSAGARGNEKLFF; cdr3_nt: TGCAGTGCCGGGGCCCGAGGGAATGAAAAACTGTTTTTT; j_call: TRBJ1-4; v_call: TRBV20-1; d_call: -; clone_size: many